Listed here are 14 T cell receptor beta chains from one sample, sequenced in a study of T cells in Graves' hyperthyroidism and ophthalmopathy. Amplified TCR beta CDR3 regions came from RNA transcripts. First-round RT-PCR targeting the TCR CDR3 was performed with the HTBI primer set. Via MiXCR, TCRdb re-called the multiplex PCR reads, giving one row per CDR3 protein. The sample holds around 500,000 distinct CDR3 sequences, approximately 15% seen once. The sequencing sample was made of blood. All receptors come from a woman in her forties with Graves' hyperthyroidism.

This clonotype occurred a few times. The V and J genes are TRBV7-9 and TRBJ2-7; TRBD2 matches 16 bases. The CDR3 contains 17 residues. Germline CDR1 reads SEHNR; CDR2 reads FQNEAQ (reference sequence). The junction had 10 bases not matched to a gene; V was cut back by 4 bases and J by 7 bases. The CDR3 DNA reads TGTGCCAGCAGCTCACCGGGACTAGCGGGAGGGCCTCGAGAGCAGTACTTC. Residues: CASSSPGLAGGPREQYF.

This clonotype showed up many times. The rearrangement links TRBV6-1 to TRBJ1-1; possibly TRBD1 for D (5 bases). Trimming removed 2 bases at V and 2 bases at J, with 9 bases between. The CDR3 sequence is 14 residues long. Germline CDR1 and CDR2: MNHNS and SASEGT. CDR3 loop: CASSERQLNTEAFF. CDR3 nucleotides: TGTGCCAGCAGTGAACGACAGCTCAACACTGAAGCTTTCTTT.

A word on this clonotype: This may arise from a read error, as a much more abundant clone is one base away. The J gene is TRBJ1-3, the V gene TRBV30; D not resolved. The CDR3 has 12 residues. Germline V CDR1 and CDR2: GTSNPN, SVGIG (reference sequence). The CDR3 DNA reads TGTGTCTGGGTAACCTCTGGAAACACCATATATTTT. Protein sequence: CVWVTSGNTIYF.

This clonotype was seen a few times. In DNA form, the CDR3 reads TGTGCCATCGGGACAGGGAGCAATCAGCCCCAGCATTTT. This gives the protein CAIGTGSNQPQHF. The V and J genes are TRBV10-3 and TRBJ1-5; 9 nucleotides align to TRBD1. The CDR3 contains 13 residues. With 8 bases clipped from V and 1 base from J, the junction kept 0 bases outside the gene matches. The germline V gene has CDR1 ENHRY and CDR2 SYGVKD.

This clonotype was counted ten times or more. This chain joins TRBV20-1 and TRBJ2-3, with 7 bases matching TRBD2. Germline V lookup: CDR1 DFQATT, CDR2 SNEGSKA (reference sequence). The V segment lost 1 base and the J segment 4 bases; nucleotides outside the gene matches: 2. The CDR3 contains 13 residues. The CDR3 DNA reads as TGCAGTGCTAGAGGGGAGGGGCCAGATACGCAGTATTTT. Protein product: CSARGEGPDTQYF.

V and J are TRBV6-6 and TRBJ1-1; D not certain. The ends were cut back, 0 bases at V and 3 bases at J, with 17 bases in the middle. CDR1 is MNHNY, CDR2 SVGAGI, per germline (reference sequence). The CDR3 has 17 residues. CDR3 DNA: TGTGCCAGCAGTTACTCCAGTAAGACTTTTTGGGACACTGAAGCTTTCTTT. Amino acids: CASSYSSKTFWDTEAFF.

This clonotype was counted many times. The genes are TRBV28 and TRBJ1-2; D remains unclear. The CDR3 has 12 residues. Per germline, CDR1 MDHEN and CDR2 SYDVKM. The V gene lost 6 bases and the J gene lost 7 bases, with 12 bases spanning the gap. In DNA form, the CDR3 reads TGTGCCAGCAGCCCCCGACTGACTGGCTACACCTTC. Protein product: CASSPRLTGYTF.

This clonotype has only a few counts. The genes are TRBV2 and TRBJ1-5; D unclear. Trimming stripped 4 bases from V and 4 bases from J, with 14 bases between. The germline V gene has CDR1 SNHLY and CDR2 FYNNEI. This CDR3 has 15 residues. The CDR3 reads CASSVENGRNQPQHF. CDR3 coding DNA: TGTGCCAGCAGTGTTGAGAATGGGCGGAATCAGCCCCAGCATTTT.

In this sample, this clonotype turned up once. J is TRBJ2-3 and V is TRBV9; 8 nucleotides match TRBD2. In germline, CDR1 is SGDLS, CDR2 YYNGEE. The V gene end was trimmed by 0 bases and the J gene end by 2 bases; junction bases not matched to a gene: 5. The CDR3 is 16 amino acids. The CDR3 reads CASSVGPAGATDTQYF. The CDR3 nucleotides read TGTGCCAGCAGCGTAGGACCAGCGGGAGCCACAGATACGCAGTATTTT.

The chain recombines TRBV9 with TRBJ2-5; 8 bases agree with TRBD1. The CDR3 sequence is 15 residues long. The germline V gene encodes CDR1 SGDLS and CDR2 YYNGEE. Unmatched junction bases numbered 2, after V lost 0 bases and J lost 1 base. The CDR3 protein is CASSVEGQGQETQYF. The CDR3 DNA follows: TGTGCCAGCAGCGTAGAAGGACAGGGCCAAGAGACCCAGTACTTC.

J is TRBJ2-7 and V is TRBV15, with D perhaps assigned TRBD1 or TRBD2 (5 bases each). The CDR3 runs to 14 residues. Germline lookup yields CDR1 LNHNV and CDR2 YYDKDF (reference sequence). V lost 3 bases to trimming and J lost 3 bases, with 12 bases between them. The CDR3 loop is CATSRPWGIYEQYF. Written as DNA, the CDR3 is TGTGCCACCAGCAGGCCCTGGGGGATCTACGAGCAGTACTTC.

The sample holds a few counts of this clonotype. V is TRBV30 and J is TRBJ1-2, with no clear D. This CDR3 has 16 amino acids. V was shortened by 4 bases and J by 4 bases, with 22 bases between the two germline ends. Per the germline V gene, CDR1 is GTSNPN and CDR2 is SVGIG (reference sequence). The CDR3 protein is CAWTPGLKFSSYGYTF. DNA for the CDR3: TGTGCCTGGACACCCGGGCTCAAATTTAGCAGCTATGGCTACACCTTC.

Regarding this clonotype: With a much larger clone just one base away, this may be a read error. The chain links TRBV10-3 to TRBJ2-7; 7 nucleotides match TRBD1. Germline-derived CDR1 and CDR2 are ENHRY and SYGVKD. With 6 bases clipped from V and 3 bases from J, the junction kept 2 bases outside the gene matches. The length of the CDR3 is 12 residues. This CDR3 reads CAISRDSYEQYF. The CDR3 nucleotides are TGTGCCATCAGCCGGGACAGCTACGAGCAGTACTTC.

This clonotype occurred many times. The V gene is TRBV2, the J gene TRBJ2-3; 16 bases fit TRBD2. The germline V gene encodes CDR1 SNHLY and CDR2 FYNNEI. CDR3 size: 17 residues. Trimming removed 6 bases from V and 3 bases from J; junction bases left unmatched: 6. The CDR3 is CASSHGTSGGGTDTQYF. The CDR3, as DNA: TGTGCCAGCAGCCATGGGACTAGCGGGGGGGGGACAGATACGCAGTATTTT.